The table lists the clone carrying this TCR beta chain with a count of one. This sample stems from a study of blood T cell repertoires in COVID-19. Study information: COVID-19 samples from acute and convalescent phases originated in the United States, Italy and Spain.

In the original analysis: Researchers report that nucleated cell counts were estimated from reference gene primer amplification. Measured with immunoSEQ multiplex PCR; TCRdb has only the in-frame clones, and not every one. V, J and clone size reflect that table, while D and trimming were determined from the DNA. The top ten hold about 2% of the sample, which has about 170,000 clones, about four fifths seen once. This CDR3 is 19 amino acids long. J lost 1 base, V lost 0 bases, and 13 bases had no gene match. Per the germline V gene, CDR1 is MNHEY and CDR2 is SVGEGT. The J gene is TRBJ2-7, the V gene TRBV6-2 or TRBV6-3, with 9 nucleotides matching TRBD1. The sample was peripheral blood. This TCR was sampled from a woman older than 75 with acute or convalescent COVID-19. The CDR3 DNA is TGTGCCAGCAGTTACTCGCTAATGGTCGCGGGACAGGGTTCCTACGAGCAGTACTTC. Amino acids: CASSYSLMVAGQGSYEQYF.